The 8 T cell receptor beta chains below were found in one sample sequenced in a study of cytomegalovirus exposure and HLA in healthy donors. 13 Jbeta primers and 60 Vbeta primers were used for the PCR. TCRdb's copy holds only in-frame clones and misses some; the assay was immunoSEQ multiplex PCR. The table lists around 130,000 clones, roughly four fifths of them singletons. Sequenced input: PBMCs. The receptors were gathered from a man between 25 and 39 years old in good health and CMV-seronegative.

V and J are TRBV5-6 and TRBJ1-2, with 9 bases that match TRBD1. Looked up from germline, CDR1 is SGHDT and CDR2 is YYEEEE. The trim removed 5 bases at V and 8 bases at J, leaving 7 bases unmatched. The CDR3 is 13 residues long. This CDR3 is CASRSTGGQGYTF. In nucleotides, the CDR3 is TGTGCCAGCAGGTCCACAGGGGGCCAAGGCTACACCTTC.

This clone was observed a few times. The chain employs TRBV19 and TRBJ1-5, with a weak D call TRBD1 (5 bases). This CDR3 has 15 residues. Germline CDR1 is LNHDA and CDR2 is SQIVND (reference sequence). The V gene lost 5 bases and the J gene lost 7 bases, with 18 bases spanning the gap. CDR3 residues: CASSQETVRSQPQHF. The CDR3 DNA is TGTGCCAGTAGTCAGGAGACAGTCAGATCACAGCCCCAGCATTTT. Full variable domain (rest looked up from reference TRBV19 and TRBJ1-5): DGGITQSPKYLFRKEGQNVTLSCEQNLNHDAMYWYRQDPGQGLRLIYYSQIVNDFQKGDIAEGYSVSREKKESFPLTVTSAQKNPTAFYLCASSQETVRSQPQHFGDGTRLSIL.

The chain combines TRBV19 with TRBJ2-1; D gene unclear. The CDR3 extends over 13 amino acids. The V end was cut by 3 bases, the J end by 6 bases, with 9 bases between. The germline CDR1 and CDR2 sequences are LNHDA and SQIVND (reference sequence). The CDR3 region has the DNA TGTGCCAGTAGTATGGTGGCCCGCAATGAGCAGTTCTTC. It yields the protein CASSMVARNEQFF.

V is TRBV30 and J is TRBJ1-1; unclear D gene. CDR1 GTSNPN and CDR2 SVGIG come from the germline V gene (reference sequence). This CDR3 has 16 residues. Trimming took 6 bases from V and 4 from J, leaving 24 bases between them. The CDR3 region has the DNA TGTGCCTGTCCCGGAGAGAGGCAAGAATATTTCACTGAAGCTTTCTTT. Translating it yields CACPGERQEYFTEAFF. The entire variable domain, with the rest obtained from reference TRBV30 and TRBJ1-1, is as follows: SQTIHQWPATLVQPVGSPLSLECTVEGTSNPNLYWYRQAAGRGLQLLFYSVGIGQISSEVPQNLSASRPQDRQFILSSKKLLLSDSGFYLCACPGERQEYFTEAFFGQGTRLTVV.

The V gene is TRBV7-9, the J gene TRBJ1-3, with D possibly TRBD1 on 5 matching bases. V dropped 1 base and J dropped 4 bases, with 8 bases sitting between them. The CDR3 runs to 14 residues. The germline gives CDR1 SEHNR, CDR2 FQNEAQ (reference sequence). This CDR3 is CASSLGGSGNTIYF. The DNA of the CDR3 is TGTGCCAGCAGCTTAGGGGGCTCGGGAAACACCATATATTTT.

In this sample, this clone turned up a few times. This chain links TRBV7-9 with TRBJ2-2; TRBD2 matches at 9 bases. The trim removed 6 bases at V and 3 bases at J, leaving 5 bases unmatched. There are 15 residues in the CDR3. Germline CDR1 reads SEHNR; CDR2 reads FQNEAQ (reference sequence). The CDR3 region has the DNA TGTGCCAGCAGGCCAACTAGCGGGCACACCGGGGAGCTGTTTTTT. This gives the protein CASRPTSGHTGELFF. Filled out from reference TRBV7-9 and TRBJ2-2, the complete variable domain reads DTGVSQNPRHKITKRGQNVTFRCDPISEHNRLYWYRQTLGQGPEFLTYFQNEAQLEKSRLLSDRFSAERPKGSFSTLEIQRTEQGDSAMYLCASRPTSGHTGELFFGEGSRLTVL.

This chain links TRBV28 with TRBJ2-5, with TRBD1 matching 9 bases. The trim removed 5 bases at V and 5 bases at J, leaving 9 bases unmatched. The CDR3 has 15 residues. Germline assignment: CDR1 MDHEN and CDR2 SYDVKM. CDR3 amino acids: CASSIQDRGDETQYF. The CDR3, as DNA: TGTGCCAGCAGTATACAAGACAGGGGGGACGAGACCCAGTACTTC.

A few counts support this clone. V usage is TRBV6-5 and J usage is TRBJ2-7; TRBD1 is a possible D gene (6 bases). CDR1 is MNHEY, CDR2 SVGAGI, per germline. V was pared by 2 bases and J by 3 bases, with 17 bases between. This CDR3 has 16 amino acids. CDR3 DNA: TGTGCCAGCAGTTACGGTAAACTCAGGGACAACTACGAGCAGTACTTC. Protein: CASSYGKLRDNYEQYF.